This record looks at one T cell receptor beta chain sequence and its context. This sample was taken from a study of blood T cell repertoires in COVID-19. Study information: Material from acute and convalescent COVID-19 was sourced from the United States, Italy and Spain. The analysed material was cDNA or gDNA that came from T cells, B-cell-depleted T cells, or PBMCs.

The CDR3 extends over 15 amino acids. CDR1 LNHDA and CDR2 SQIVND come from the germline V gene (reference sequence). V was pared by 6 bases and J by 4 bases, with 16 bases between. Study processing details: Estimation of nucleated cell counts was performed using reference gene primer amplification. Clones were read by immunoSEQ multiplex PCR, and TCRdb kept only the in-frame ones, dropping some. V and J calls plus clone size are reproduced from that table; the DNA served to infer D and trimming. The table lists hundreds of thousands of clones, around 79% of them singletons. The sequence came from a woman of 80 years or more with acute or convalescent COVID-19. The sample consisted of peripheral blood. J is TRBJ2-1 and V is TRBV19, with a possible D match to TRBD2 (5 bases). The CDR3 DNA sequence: TGTGCCAGTAGGCCTCGTCACGGGGTATACAATGAGCAGTTCTTC. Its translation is CASRPRHGVYNEQFF.